What follows are 13 T cell receptor beta chains derived from one specimen sequenced in a study of T cells in Graves' hyperthyroidism and ophthalmopathy. The TCR beta CDR3 regions underwent amplification using RNA transcripts as the source. The HTBI primer set drove a first-round RT-PCR of the TCR CDR3. MiXCR was run by TCRdb on the multiplex PCR reads, yielding one entry per CDR3 protein. Among around 700,000 distinct CDR3 sequences listed, approximately 19% were seen once. Sequenced material: blood. The receptors stem from a woman aged 45-65 years with Graves' hyperthyroidism that later progressed to Graves' ophthalmopathy.

This clonotype was recorded a few times. The chain joins TRBV5-8 to TRBJ1-6, with a weak D call TRBD1 (6 bases). This CDR3 region has 17 residues. Germline CDR1 SGHTS, CDR2 YDEGEE. V gave up 1 base and J gave up 3 bases, with 14 bases separating them. CDR3 sequence reads: CASSLNWGPRYNSPLHF. The CDR3 DNA follows: TGTGCCAGCAGCTTGAACTGGGGGCCACGCTATAATTCACCCCTCCACTTT.

This chain uses TRBV5-1 with TRBJ1-4; 9 bases fit TRBD1. The CDR3 is 20 residues long. Unmatched junction bases numbered 16, after V lost 0 bases and J lost 4 bases. Looked up from germline, CDR1 is SGHRS and CDR2 is YFSETQ. The DNA for the CDR3 is TGCGCCAGCAGCTTGGTCCCGGGACAGGGCCGGATAAGTCATAATGAAAAACTGTTTTTT. It translates to CASSLVPGQGRISHNEKLFF.

This rearrangement joins TRBV6-1 to TRBJ1-4; unclear D gene. With 6 bases removed from V and 8 bases from J, the gap between germline ends came to 19 bases. The CDR3 has 15 amino acids. Germline loops: CDR1 MNHNS, CDR2 SASEGT. CDR3 loop: CASSPTGIVREKLFF. CDR3 DNA: TGTGCCAGCAGCCCAACGGGTATCGTGCGGGAAAAACTGTTTTTT.

This clonotype was counted at least ten times. The V and J genes are TRBV20-1 and TRBJ2-4; D possibly corresponds to TRBD2 (6 bases). The CDR3 covers 12 residues. Trimming cost V 6 bases and J 10 bases, with 16 bases left between them. The germline V gene has CDR1 DFQATT and CDR2 SNEGSKA (reference sequence). CDR3 region: CSAVPGGLIQYF. CDR3 DNA: TGCAGTGCAGTTCCCGGGGGACTTATTCAGTACTTC.

The CDR3 here is CASSQDGSQSYGYTF. CDR3 DNA sequence: TGTGCCAGCAGCCAAGATGGCAGCCAGAGCTATGGCTACACCTTC. The chain carries TRBV3-1 and TRBJ1-2; D remains unclear. Trimming pared 0 bases from V and 4 bases from J, leaving 12 bases between. This CDR3 region has 15 residues. Germline CDR1 is LGHDT and CDR2 is YNNKEL (reference sequence).

This sequence joins TRBV20-1 and TRBJ2-5, with 8 bases matching TRBD1. CDR1 is DFQATT, CDR2 SNEGSKA, per germline (reference sequence). V lost 7 bases, J lost 5 bases, and 9 bases stayed unmatched. CDR3 length equals 13 residues. The CDR3 is CSVRQGSMETQYF. The CDR3 DNA reads as TGCAGTGTTCGACAGGGGTCGATGGAGACCCAGTACTTC.

This clonotype was seen only a few times. The chain has TRBV7-9 and TRBJ1-1; the match to TRBD1 covers 7 bases. The CDR3 contains 15 residues. Trimming took 5 bases from V and 0 from J; bases not matched to a gene: 6. Germline lookup yields CDR1 SEHNR and CDR2 FQNEAQ (reference sequence). CDR3 coding DNA: TGTGCCAGCAGCCCGATGACAGGGATGAACACTGAAGCTTTCTTT. Translation gives CASSPMTGMNTEAFF.

The CDR3 DNA sequence: TGTGCTAGTGGTTTGGTACTTGGGGAGGGCTATGGAAACACCATATATTTT. The encoded protein is CASGLVLGEGYGNTIYF. J is TRBJ1-3 and V is TRBV12-5; no definite D call. Trimming removed 0 bases at V and 3 bases at J, with 15 bases between. CDR3 length equals 17 residues. Germline assignment: CDR1 LGHNT and CDR2 FRNRAP.

This clonotype has more than one count but fewer than ten. The V and J genes are TRBV7-2 and TRBJ2-6, with unresolved D. Germline V CDR1 and CDR2: SGHTA, FQGNSA. This CDR3 spans 15 amino acids. V was shortened by 2 bases and J by 4 bases, with 9 bases between the two germline ends. The DNA for the CDR3 is TGTGCCAGCAGCTTAAATTTGGGAGGGGCCAACGTCCTGACTTTC. Translating it yields CASSLNLGGANVLTF.

The chain uses TRBV5-4 and TRBJ2-1, with 7 bases fitting TRBD2. Losses at the gene ends were 4 bases for V and 9 bases for J; bases not matched to a gene: 16. CDR3 size: 16 residues. Germline V CDR1 and CDR2: SGHNT, YYREEE (reference sequence). CDR3 bases: TGTGCCAGCAGCCTAGTAAGGGCTAGCGGCGGGTCTGAGCAGTTCTTC. Protein: CASSLVRASGGSEQFF.

The chain couples TRBV19 to TRBJ1-1, with TRBD1 identical over 8 bases. CDR1 is LNHDA, CDR2 SQIVND, per germline (reference sequence). Germline trimming cut 6 bases from V and 4 bases from J; bases unmatched to any gene: 10. This CDR3 is built from 15 residues. The CDR3 loop is CASRRTGQGLTEAFF. CDR3 bases: TGTGCCAGTAGAAGAACTGGACAGGGTCTCACTGAAGCTTTCTTT.

This clonotype was observed a few times. The chain has TRBV2 and TRBJ1-4, with a possible D match to TRBD1 (5 bases). The CDR3 is 15 residues long. The ends were cut back, 7 bases at V and 2 bases at J, with 14 bases in the middle. Looked up from germline, CDR1 is SNHLY and CDR2 is FYNNEI. The CDR3: CASTAGGVTNEKLFF. The CDR3 coding sequence is TGTGCCAGCACAGCCGGGGGGGTCACTAATGAAAAACTGTTTTTT.

This clonotype was observed many times. The chain links TRBV2 to TRBJ1-6, with D unresolved. Per the germline V gene, CDR1 is SNHLY and CDR2 is FYNNEI. Trimming removed 4 bases at V and 0 bases at J, with 7 bases between. The CDR3 is 15 amino acids. CDR3 region: CASSGLSSYNSPLHF. CDR3 in DNA: TGTGCCAGCAGTGGCCTGAGCTCCTATAATTCACCCCTCCACTTT.